This is a list of T cell receptor beta chains from one sample in a study of blood T cell repertoires in COVID-19. TCRdb's copy holds only in-frame clones and misses some; the assay was immunoSEQ multiplex PCR. The profile covers about 81,000 clones, with approximately 86% appearing a single time and about 4.8% taken by the ten largest. Sequenced: peripheral blood. The origin of the receptors is a woman aged 80 or over with acute or convalescent COVID-19. CDR3s leave out the opening cysteine and the closing phenylalanine or tryptophan. Some rows mark clone size as missing; the rest say once, few, many or name a class of expanded clone.

>15|TRBV11-2|NA
ASSRLAGGRYQETQY
>14|TRBV4-2|NA
ASSQEGGTSEDTQY
>13|TRBV5-4|NA
ASSSQGTHGDTIY
>12|TRBV24-1|once
ATSDHRSNQPQH
>12|TRBV2|once
ASSRTGGIRGYT
>11|TRBV2|NA
ASSYRATDTQY
>12|TRBV2|NA
ASSETGVPYEQY
>12|TRBV14|NA
ASSRQGTNEKLF
>11|TRBV6-5|NA
ASSSQGPGELF
>10|TRBV6-5|NA
ASSGQGDEQY
>15|TRBV19|NA
ASRLGTGGGSNTEAF
>13|TRBV10-3|NA
AISGTGASNQPQH
>16|TRBV7-9|NA
ASSLGTGASPGNQPQH
>10|TRBV9|NA
ASSSSAGEQF
>11|TRBV18|NA
ASSPLFPGELF
>12|TRBV7-3|NA
ASSLEADTDTQY
>13|TRBV5-6|NA
ASSLIAGGTDTQY
>12|TRBV18|NA
ASSEGQGVTEAF
>12|TRBV5-1|few
ASSPSTGKNIQY
>14|TRBV7-2|NA
ASSLVGAPMNTEAF
>15|TRBV18|once
ASSHGGAGGSLYGYT
>13|TRBV19|NA
ASRRDLPSGNTIY
>15|TRBV3-1/TRBV3-2|NA
ASSQDLGLAPTYEQY
>14|TRBV7-2|NA
ASSSGQGATNEKLF
>12|TRBV29-1|once
SVRAGGVDIEQF
>14|TRBV14|once
ASSPGGTLAKNIQY
>15|TRBV6-2/TRBV6-3|few
ASSPPTGSSYNSPLH
>14|TRBV19|NA
ASSSLGGVMNTEAF
>13|TRBV3-1/TRBV3-2|NA
ASSQGGQGIYEQY
>14|TRBV5-1|NA
ASSLDLAGYTGELF
>12|TRBV25-1|NA
ASSEHSRDNGYT
>10|TRBV30|NA
AWATGANVLT
>13|TRBV5-1|once
ASSPGTGGWTEAF
>15|TRBV4-2|NA
ASSQDGTSGGAGEQY
>11|TRBV2|once
ASSELGPGGYT
>11|TRBV19|NA
ASRDTGNYGYT
>12|TRBV19|once
ASSSGGRGDTQY
>13|TRBV6-2/TRBV6-3|NA
ASSTAGGRTDTQY
>12|TRBV19|NA
ASSGDRGPSPLH
>11|TRBV7-9|NA
ASSTGTVPLQY
>13|TRBV5-1|NA
ASSLEGGPGGELF
>11|TRBV30|NA
AWSTGGYYGYT
>12|TRBV14|NA
ASSQARWPYEQY
>13|TRBV19|NA
ASSLGQGRTDTQY
>13|TRBV4-1|few
ASSPYRASYNEQF